The 25 T cell receptor beta chains below were found in one sample sequenced in a study of CD8 T cell repertoires and HIV-1 epitope variants. No antigen has been assigned to these receptors. Sequencing used immunoSEQ multiplex PCR; TCRdb keeps in-frame clones, though not all of them. Seen here are more than 6,500 clones, more than 55% observed once, and the top ten hold about 40%. The sequencing input was cultured CD8+ T cells derived from PBMCs. The source of these receptors is a male donor with HIV.

There are a few counts of this clone. V is TRBV7-4 and J is TRBJ2-7, with 7 nucleotides matching TRBD1. The V and J ends lost 8 bases and 5 bases, in that order; junction bases with no gene match: 3. Germline CDR1 reads SGHVT; CDR2 reads SQSDAQ. This CDR3 is 11 amino acids long. The CDR3 is CASATGDEQYF. The CDR3 nucleotides read TGTGCCAGCGCAACAGGGGACGAGCAGTACTTC.

The chain has TRBV7-2 and TRBJ2-7; D may be TRBD2 (5 bases). The CDR3 length is 15 residues. Germline V gives CDR1 SGHTA, CDR2 FQGNSA. The V and J ends lost 2 bases and 4 bases respectively, with 15 bases between them. The CDR3 DNA is TGTGCCAGCAGCTTACACAGCGGAGGATTGTACGAGCAGTACTTC. The encoded protein is CASSLHSGGLYEQYF. Drawing the rest from reference TRBV7-2 and TRBJ2-7, the complete variable domain is GAGVSQSPSNKVTEKGKDVELRCDPISGHTALYWYRQSLGQGLEFLIYFQGNSAPDKSGLPSDRFSAERTGGSVSTLTIQRTQQEDSAVYLCASSLHSGGLYEQYFGPGTRLTVT.

The sample holds a few counts of this clone. This sequence joins TRBV28 and TRBJ2-7; TRBD2 matches 7 bases. The ends lost 5 bases at V and 5 bases at J; junction bases unmatched: 9. Germline-derived CDR1 and CDR2 are MDHEN and SYDVKM. The CDR3 is 14 residues long. The CDR3 is CASSPPSGGDEQYF. As DNA, the CDR3 is TGTGCCAGCAGTCCTCCTAGCGGAGGGGACGAGCAGTACTTC.

The chain combines TRBV5-4 with TRBJ2-3; 8 positions agree with TRBD1. CDR1 SGHNT and CDR2 YYREEE come from the germline V gene (reference sequence). V shed 4 bases, J shed 1 base, and the junction held 5 bases outside the gene matches. There are 15 residues in the CDR3. The DNA of the CDR3 is TGTGCCAGCAGCGTACAGGGGGGCGGCACAGATACGCAGTATTTT. As protein: CASSVQGGGTDTQYF.

The chain combines TRBV30 with TRBJ2-7; the D is unclear. Germline lookup yields CDR1 GTSNPN and CDR2 SVGIG (reference sequence). The V end was cut by 3 bases, the J end by 6 bases, with 18 bases between. The CDR3 extends over 14 amino acids. The DNA of the CDR3 is TGTGCCTGGAGCTCCATATTGGCCTTGGGCGAGCAGTACTTC. This sequence encodes CAWSSILALGEQYF.

This chain joins TRBV28 and TRBJ2-2, with D unresolved. The V gene's germline CDR1 is MDHEN and CDR2 SYDVKM. Trimming stripped 3 bases from V and 5 bases from J, with 13 bases between. The CDR3 runs 15 residues. The CDR3 coding sequence is TGTGCCAGCAGTTTTAGACTTGAAGTGACCGGGGAGCTGTTTTTT. This sequence encodes CASSFRLEVTGELFF.

J is TRBJ2-5 and V is TRBV9; D ambiguous. Per the germline V gene, CDR1 is SGDLS and CDR2 is YYNGEE. The CDR3 is 11 amino acids. V lost 4 bases and J 5 bases, leaving 6 bases between the germline ends. CDR3 protein: CASSSMETQYF. The DNA for the CDR3 is TGTGCCAGCAGCTCTATGGAGACCCAGTACTTC.

This clone was recorded a few times. The chain links TRBV28 to TRBJ1-2; a possible D gene is TRBD1 (5 bases). Per the germline V gene, CDR1 is MDHEN and CDR2 is SYDVKM. This CDR3 spans 14 amino acids. V gave up 3 bases and J gave up 4 bases, with 12 bases separating them. The CDR3 DNA reads TGTGCCAGCAGTTTCGGGGGAAACTCCTATGGCTACACCTTC. Amino acids: CASSFGGNSYGYTF.

This chain joins TRBV29-1 and TRBJ2-7; D is perhaps TRBD1 (5 bases). The CDR3 consists of 14 residues. V was shortened by 7 bases and J by 6 bases, with 22 bases between the two germline ends. The germline CDR1 and CDR2 sequences are SQVTM and ANQGSEA. CDR3 loop: CSALGRRGLGEQYF. The CDR3 bases are TGCAGCGCCCTCGGAAGAAGGGGTTTAGGCGAGCAGTACTTC.

The CDR3 DNA reads TGTGCCAGCAGTCCCACGGGGGTTAGTAGAAACACCATATATTTT. Translating gives CASSPTGVSRNTIYF. This chain connects TRBV28 to TRBJ1-3; D might be TRBD1 (5 bases). The germline gives CDR1 MDHEN, CDR2 SYDVKM. The CDR3 has 15 residues. Trimming pared 5 bases from V and 5 bases from J, leaving 16 bases between.

The chain links TRBV27 to TRBJ2-5, with D possibly being TRBD2 (6 bases). CDR1 and CDR2 from the germline V gene are MNHEY and SMNVEV (reference sequence). The V gene lost 2 bases and the J gene lost 4 bases, with 11 bases spanning the gap. The CDR3 spans 14 residues. The CDR3 region is CASSLGGLGETQYF. CDR3 DNA: TGTGCCAGCAGTTTAGGGGGGTTGGGAGAGACCCAGTACTTC.

V usage is TRBV15 and J usage is TRBJ2-1; D is possibly TRBD2 (7 bases). Germline V CDR1 and CDR2: LNHNV, YYDKDF (reference sequence). V shed 6 bases and J shed 8 bases, with 20 bases lying between them. This CDR3 is 15 amino acids long. The CDR3 bases are TGTGCCACCAGGCCTCCCGGCGGGAGACAGGATGAGCAGTTCTTC. Translating it yields CATRPPGGRQDEQFF.

This chain joins TRBV29-1 and TRBJ1-2; 9 bases line up with TRBD1. V shed 6 bases, J shed 4 bases, and the junction held 12 bases outside the gene matches. There are 15 residues in the CDR3. The V gene's germline CDR1 is SQVTM and CDR2 ANQGSEA. DNA of the CDR3: TGCAGCGTCCCGGGACAGGGCCAAGAAATCTATGGCTACACCTTC. This gives the protein CSVPGQGQEIYGYTF.

The chain links TRBV19 to TRBJ2-6; D remains ambiguous. CDR3 length: 18 residues. The V gene lost 5 bases and the J gene lost 5 bases, with 22 bases spanning the gap. CDR1 is LNHDA and CDR2 is SQIVND in the germline V gene (reference sequence). The CDR3 nucleotides read TGTGCCAGTAGTCTTGTCATGAAATCACAAAGTCGGGCCAACGTCCTGACTTTC. Residues: CASSLVMKSQSRANVLTF.

The chain couples TRBV6-1 to TRBJ2-7; 8 nucleotides line up with TRBD1. Germline assignment: CDR1 MNHNS and CDR2 SASEGT. The trim removed 6 bases at V and 3 bases at J, leaving 1 base unmatched. The CDR3 covers 12 residues. Written as DNA, the CDR3 is TGTGCCAGCAGCGGGACAGGCTACGAGCAGTACTTC. It yields the protein CASSGTGYEQYF.

V is TRBV27 and J is TRBJ1-2; D perhaps matches TRBD1 (5 bases). This CDR3 contains 13 residues. Trimming took 5 bases from V and 3 from J, leaving 10 bases between them. Looked up from germline, CDR1 is MNHEY and CDR2 is SMNVEV (reference sequence). The CDR3 here is CASSPGLDYGYTF. CDR3 sequence (DNA): TGTGCCAGCAGTCCGGGACTGGACTATGGCTACACCTTC.

The rearrangement joins TRBV18 to TRBJ2-7; 7 bases fit TRBD1. CDR1 is KGHSH, CDR2 LQKENI, per germline. V was clipped by 3 bases and J by 5 bases; unmatched bases: 7. CDR3 size: 14 residues. The CDR3 coding sequence is TGTGCCAGCTCACCCCAGACAGGGAAAGACGAGCAGTACTTC. It encodes CASSPQTGKDEQYF. The complete variable domain, with remaining parts taken from reference TRBV18 and TRBJ2-7, reads NAGVMQNPRHLVRRRGQEARLRCSPMKGHSHVYWYRQLPEEGLKFMVYLQKENIIDESGMPKERFSAEFPKEGPSILRIQQVVRGDSAAYFCASSPQTGKDEQYFGPGTRLTVT.

This clone occurred a few times. CDR3 protein: CASSQDKGSYNEQFF. CDR3 DNA: TGCGCCAGCAGCCAAGATAAGGGTTCCTACAATGAGCAGTTCTTC. The chain employs TRBV4-1 and TRBJ2-1; D remains ambiguous. Trimming took off 0 bases at V and 1 base at J, with 7 bases between the two ends. The germline V gene has CDR1 MGHRA and CDR2 YSYEKL. There are 15 residues in the CDR3.

The chain joins TRBV10-3 to TRBJ2-7, with D tentatively TRBD1 or TRBD2 (5 bases each). The germline V gene encodes CDR1 ENHRY and CDR2 SYGVKD. CDR3 size: 13 residues. V lost 2 bases to trimming and J lost 13 bases, with 18 bases between them. The CDR3 DNA reads as TGTGCCATCAGTGAGGATCGCTGGGGACCGCAATACTTC. Translating it yields CAISEDRWGPQYF.

The chain couples TRBV7-9 to TRBJ1-1; no reliable D call. The V end was cut by 5 bases, the J end by 1 base, with 14 bases between. The length of the CDR3 is 15 residues. Germline assignment: CDR1 SEHNR and CDR2 FQNEAQ (reference sequence). In DNA, the CDR3 is TGTGCCAGCAGCGCCCAGCTCTATCCGAACACTGAAGCTTTCTTT. Translating it yields CASSAQLYPNTEAFF.

The rearrangement uses TRBV27 and TRBJ1-6; D ambiguous. Germline V gives CDR1 MNHEY, CDR2 SMNVEV (reference sequence). This CDR3 is 13 amino acids long. The V end was cut by 4 bases, the J end by 10 bases, with 11 bases between. CDR3 sequence: CASSSLTLSPLHF. The CDR3 coding sequence is TGTGCCAGCAGTTCCCTGACATTATCACCCCTCCACTTT.

The CDR3 DNA is TGTGCCAGCAGTTACGATCGGAGGGCCTACGAGCAGTACTTC. Translation gives CASSYDRRAYEQYF. The chain carries TRBV6-5 and TRBJ2-7; maybe TRBD2 (6 bases). The germline gives CDR1 MNHEY, CDR2 SVGAGI. Trimming removed 2 bases at V and 2 bases at J, with 10 bases between. The CDR3 loop spans 14 amino acids.

V is TRBV5-5 and J is TRBJ2-3, with 13 bases aligning to TRBD2. Germline assignment: CDR1 SGHKS and CDR2 YYEKEE (reference sequence). CDR3 length equals 16 residues. V lost 4 bases, J lost 5 bases, and 7 bases stayed unmatched. This chain's CDR3 is CASSTTSGGAGDTQYF. The CDR3 nucleotides are TGTGCCAGCAGCACAACTAGCGGGGGGGCCGGAGATACGCAGTATTTT.

V usage is TRBV9 and J usage is TRBJ1-1, with 8 bases aligning to TRBD1. J gave up 2 bases and V 0 bases, and 6 bases lay outside the gene matches. CDR1 and CDR2 from the germline V gene are SGDLS and YYNGEE. The CDR3 covers 16 residues. CDR3 coding DNA: TGTGCCAGCAGCGTAGGGGCAGGGGGCCTCAACACTGAAGCTTTCTTT. It translates to CASSVGAGGLNTEAFF.

The chain joins TRBV28 to TRBJ2-2; perhaps TRBD2 as D (5 bases). CDR1 and CDR2 (germline): MDHEN, SYDVKM. This CDR3 spans 14 amino acids. Trimming took 7 bases from V and 1 from J, leaving 10 bases between them. The CDR3 nucleotides are TGTGCCAGCACAAAAGGAGGGAACACCGGGGAGCTGTTTTTT. Its protein is CASTKGGNTGELFF. The variable domain in full, with the rest retrieved from reference TRBV28 and TRBJ2-2, is DVKVTQSSRYLVKRTGEKVFLECVQDMDHENMFWYRQDPGLGLRLIYFSYDVKMKEKGDIPEGYSVSREKKERFSLILESASTNQTSMYLCASTKGGNTGELFFGEGSRLTVL.